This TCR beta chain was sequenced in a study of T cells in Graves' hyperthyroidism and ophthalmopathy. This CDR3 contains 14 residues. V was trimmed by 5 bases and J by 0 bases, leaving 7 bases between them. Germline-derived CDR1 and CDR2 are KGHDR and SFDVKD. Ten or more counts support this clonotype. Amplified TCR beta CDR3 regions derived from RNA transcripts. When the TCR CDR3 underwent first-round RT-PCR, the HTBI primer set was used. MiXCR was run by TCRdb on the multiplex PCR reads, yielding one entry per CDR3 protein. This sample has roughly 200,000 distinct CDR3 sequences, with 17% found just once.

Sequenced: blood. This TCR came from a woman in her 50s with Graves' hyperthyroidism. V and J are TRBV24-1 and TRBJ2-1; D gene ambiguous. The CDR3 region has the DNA TGTGCCACCAGTGGTCGAACCTCCTACAATGAGCAGTTCTTC. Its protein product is CATSGRTSYNEQFF.